This is a list of T cell receptor beta chains from one sample in a study of vaccination effects on CD4 cells after COVID-19. The antigens for these receptors are not known. Clones were read by immunoSEQ multiplex PCR, and TCRdb kept only the in-frame ones, dropping some. Altogether approximately 87,000 clones are present, about 70% being singletons, with the ten largest covering roughly 1.8%. The source was CD4+ T cells from PBMCs cultured with HCoV-229E spike peptides, collected before COVID-19 vaccination. The receptors here all came from a human donor who received a COVID-19 vaccine. Each CDR3 is given without its conserved first and last residue.

TRBV12-3/TRBV12-4	TRBJ1-6	ASSGEGSPLH
TRBV21-1	TRBJ2-5	ASSKEAGKYPETQY
TRBV2	TRBJ1-1	ASSEARRGKNTEAF
TRBV27	TRBJ1-1	ASSGLSQRTEAF
TRBV18	TRBJ1-2	ASSGQGNYGYT
TRBV18	TRBJ1-6	ASSPVTGLTNSPLH
TRBV6-2/TRBV6-3	TRBJ1-5	ASSYVLTTGASNQPQH
TRBV27	TRBJ1-5	ASSRRDSGNQPQH
TRBV4-3	TRBJ1-4	ASSQEGQTNEKLF
TRBV7-7	TRBJ2-2	ASSLSETGVLTGELF
TRBV7-8	TRBJ1-6	ASSLGTGYNSPLH
TRBV5-1	TRBJ1-1	ASHPARSGNTEAF
TRBV5-4	TRBJ2-4	ASSPGAKNIQY
TRBV6-5	TRBJ1-6	ASRRDRGGSPLH
TRBV7-2	TRBJ1-6	ASSLYGSPLH
TRBV2	TRBJ2-1	ASIGDLGVNSYNEQF
TRBV24-1	TRBJ2-6	ATSDRLGGANVLT
TRBV7-3	TRBJ2-5	ASSSGTGQETQY
TRBV4-2	TRBJ1-5	ASSQDTSFSPDSKDQPQH
TRBV5-1	TRBJ2-1	ASSFKGGRDYNEQF
TRBV24-1	TRBJ2-2	ATSEPNTGELF
TRBV7-2	TRBJ1-5	ASSFIGSNQPQH
TRBV6-5	TRBJ1-2	ASSYFTGNYGYT
TRBV3-1/TRBV3-2	TRBJ1-2	ASSYGSGISSYGYT
TRBV5-8	TRBJ1-6	ASSRTYSPLH
TRBV2	TRBJ2-2	ASRSGSANTGELF